The 10 T cell receptor beta chains presented below share a single source sample, sequenced in a study of blood T cells in healthy people across ages. A second PCR of roughly 7 to 11 cycles used a sample-barcoded 5' primer and a J-beta primer mix. TCRdb fed the 5' RACE reads into MiXCR, producing one record per CDR3 protein. The sample holds around 1.5 million distinct CDR3 sequences, 59% seen once. The specimen sequenced was blood. The receptors stem from a man aged 18 to 29 in good health.

The chain has TRBV10-3 and TRBJ1-1; TRBD1 matches 9 bases. Trimming at V came to 2 bases and at J to 3 bases, leaving 4 bases not matched to a gene. The CDR3 covers 15 residues. Germline CDR1 is ENHRY and CDR2 is SYGVKD. The CDR3 nucleotides are TGTGCCATCAGTGAGACAGGACAGGGGTACACTGAAGCTTTCTTT. Its protein is CAISETGQGYTEAFF.

The chain links TRBV4-1 to TRBJ2-4; D remains unclear. Matching the DNA end better, TRBJ2-7 makes the J call doubtful. This CDR3 is built from 14 residues. CDR1 is MGHRA, CDR2 YSYEKL, per germline. CDR3 amino acids: CASSPKPVSYEQYF. In DNA, the CDR3 is TGCGCCAGCAGCCCGAAGCCAGTATCCTACGAGCAGTACTTC.

There are a few counts of this clonotype. The chain carries TRBV29-1 and TRBJ2-3, with D tentatively TRBD1 or TRBD2 (5 bases each). The germline V gene encodes CDR1 SQVTM and CDR2 ANQGSEA. The CDR3 extends over 16 amino acids. V was pared by 6 bases and J by 0 bases, with 19 bases between. CDR3 DNA sequence: TGCAGCGTGTCGAGTGGCCGGGACGGAAGCACAGATACGCAGTATTTT. Its protein product is CSVSSGRDGSTDTQYF.

This clonotype was picked up one time. The chain employs TRBV20-1 and TRBJ1-2, with D unresolved. V was clipped by 3 bases and J by 4 bases, with 12 bases between them. Germline CDR1 reads DFQATT; CDR2 reads SNEGSKA (reference sequence). CDR3 size: 13 residues. The chain's CDR3 is CSASRRPIYGYTF. CDR3 DNA sequence: TGCAGTGCTAGTCGCAGGCCCATCTATGGCTACACCTTC.

The V and J genes are TRBV20-1 and TRBJ2-1; D possibly corresponds to TRBD2 (7 bases). Trimming pared 6 bases from V and 5 bases from J, leaving 26 bases between. The germline gives CDR1 DFQATT, CDR2 SNEGSKA (reference sequence). The CDR3 spans 17 residues. CDR3: CSASGLLQGGGDNEQFF. CDR3 nucleotide sequence: TGCAGTGCCTCGGGACTACTCCAAGGGGGGGGAGACAATGAGCAGTTCTTC.

This chain links TRBV2 with TRBJ1-2; no firm D call. Germline CDR1 SNHLY, CDR2 FYNNEI. This CDR3 contains 14 residues. V was cut by 5 bases and J by 2 bases, with 12 bases left in between. Here the CDR3 DNA reads TGTGCCAGCAGTCTCACAGCTATGAACTATGGCTACACCTTC. It yields the protein CASSLTAMNYGYTF.

In its sample, this clonotype was seen a few times. The chain couples TRBV3-1 to TRBJ2-1; D might be TRBD1 (5 bases). Germline values: CDR1 LGHDT, CDR2 YNNKEL (reference sequence). The ends were cut back, 3 bases at V and 4 bases at J, with 19 bases in the middle. CDR3 size: 17 residues. CDR3 region: CASSHIQADNVYNEQFF. In DNA, the CDR3 is TGTGCCAGCAGCCACATTCAGGCGGACAATGTGTACAATGAGCAGTTCTTC.

This chain connects TRBV12-3 or TRBV12-4 to TRBJ1-1; 7 bases fit TRBD1. There are 12 residues in the CDR3. Losses at the gene ends were 9 bases for V and 4 bases for J; bases not matched to a gene: 5. CDR3 nucleotides: TGTGCCAGTCTCGCAGGGGGCACTGAAGCTTTCTTT. It is translated as CASLAGGTEAFF.

The J gene is TRBJ2-7, the V gene TRBV11-2; D is perhaps TRBD2 (5 bases). The CDR3 has 12 amino acids. CDR1 and CDR2 from the germline V gene are SGHAT and FQNNGV. V lost 7 bases and J lost 6, with 13 bases in between. CDR3 in amino acids: CASTLEAAEQYF. Written as DNA, the CDR3 is TGTGCCAGCACCCTGGAGGCGGCCGAGCAGTACTTC.

The J gene is TRBJ1-5, the V gene TRBV6-6; D gene ambiguous. CDR3 size: 15 residues. From germline, CDR1 is MNHNY and CDR2 SVGAGI (reference sequence). Deletions cut 7 bases from V and 7 bases from J, with 20 bases between. The CDR3 sequence is CASTTTAGAGQPQHF. In DNA, the CDR3 is TGTGCCAGCACAACCACGGCCGGTGCGGGGCAGCCCCAGCATTTT.